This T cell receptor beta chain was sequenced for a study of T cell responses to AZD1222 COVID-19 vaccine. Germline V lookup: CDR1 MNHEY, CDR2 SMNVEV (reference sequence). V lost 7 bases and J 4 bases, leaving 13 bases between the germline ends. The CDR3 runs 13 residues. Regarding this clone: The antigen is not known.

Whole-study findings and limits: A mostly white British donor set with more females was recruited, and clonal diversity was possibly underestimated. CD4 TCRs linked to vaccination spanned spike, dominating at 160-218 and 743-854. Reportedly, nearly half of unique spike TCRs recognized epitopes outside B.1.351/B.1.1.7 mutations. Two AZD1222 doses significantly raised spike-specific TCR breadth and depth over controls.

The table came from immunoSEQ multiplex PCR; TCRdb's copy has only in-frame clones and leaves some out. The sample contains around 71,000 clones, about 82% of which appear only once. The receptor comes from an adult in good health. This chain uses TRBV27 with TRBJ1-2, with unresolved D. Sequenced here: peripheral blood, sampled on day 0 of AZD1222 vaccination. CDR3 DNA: TGTGCCAGCACGTACGGACCATCCTATGGCTACACCTTC. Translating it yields CASTYGPSYGYTF.